Below, 31 T cell receptor beta chains from the same sample are listed, as sequenced in a study of Graves' ophthalmopathy and Graves' hyperthyroidism. Researchers took RNA transcripts and amplified TCR beta CDR3 regions from them. Second-round multiplex PCR came after a first-round RT-PCR that employed HTBI primers. TCRdb passed the multiplex PCR reads through MiXCR, listing each CDR3 protein once. The data contain 40,000 or so distinct CDR3 sequences, about 51% of them singletons. The sample was peripheral blood. All receptors derive from an adult man with Graves' ophthalmopathy.

Turning to this clonotype: At one end, the junction sequence differs from germline, possibly due to a read error. The chain employs TRBV6-5 and TRBJ1-6; D remains unclear. This CDR3 is 14 amino acids long. Germline CDR1 reads MNHEY; CDR2 reads SVGAGI. The CDR3 region has the DNA TGTGCCAGCAGTTGCCGGCAGGATGGTTCACCCCTCCACTTC. Its protein is CASSCRQDGSPLHF.

The CDR3 nucleotides read TGCAGTGCTGGGAGCGGTTATGATACGCAGTATTTT. Encoded protein: CSAGSGYDTQYF. The chain has TRBV20-1 and TRBJ2-3; D may be TRBD2 (5 bases). Germline V gene sequence: CDR1 DFQATT, CDR2 SNEGSKA (reference sequence). With 5 bases removed from V and 6 bases from J, the gap between germline ends came to 12 bases. This CDR3 is built from 12 residues.

The chain employs TRBV20-1 and TRBJ1-2, with D possibly TRBD1 on 6 matching bases. CDR3 size: 13 residues. Germline lookup yields CDR1 DFQATT and CDR2 SNEGSKA (reference sequence). V lost 0 bases and J lost 9, with 14 bases in between. For the CDR3, the DNA is TGCAGTGCTAGAGATCGGGGGGGCGTCAGCTACACCTTC. Translated: CSARDRGGVSYTF.

In this sample, this clonotype turned up once. The genes are TRBV11-2 and TRBJ1-6, with TRBD1 matching over 9 bases. Germline assignment: CDR1 SGHAT and CDR2 FQNNGV. After removal of 5 bases from V and 5 bases from J, the junction contained 7 bases not matched to a gene. The CDR3 totals 16 residues. The CDR3 spells CASSPRQGENNSPLHF. The CDR3 region has the DNA TGTGCCAGCAGCCCACGACAGGGGGAAAATAATTCACCCCTCCACTTT.

The chain recombines TRBV14 with TRBJ1-1; D is undetermined. CDR3 length: 13 residues. Germline CDR1 is SGHDN and CDR2 is FVKESK. Trimming took off 0 bases at V and 6 bases at J, with 8 bases between the two ends. The CDR3 is CASSQDLAPEAFF. The CDR3 nucleotides read TGTGCCAGCAGCCAAGATTTGGCCCCTGAAGCTTTCTTT. Together with reference TRBV14 and TRBJ1-1, the CDR3 gives the full variable domain: EAGVTQFPSHSVIEKGQTVTLRCDPISGHDNLYWYRRVMGKEIKFLLHFVKESKQDESGMPNNRFLAERTGGTYSTLKVQPAELEDSGVYFCASSQDLAPEAFFGQGTRLTVV.

This clonotype is medium-sized. CDR3 region: CASSAGADEQYF. The CDR3 bases are TGTGCCAGCAGTGCTGGGGCCGACGAGCAGTACTTC. The chain uses TRBV2 and TRBJ2-7; D perhaps matches TRBD1 (5 bases). Germline V lookup: CDR1 SNHLY, CDR2 FYNNEI. Trimming left V 4 bases short and J 5 bases short, with 9 bases between. The CDR3 spans 12 residues. The entire variable domain, with the rest obtained from reference TRBV2 and TRBJ2-7, is as follows: EPEVTQTPSHQVTQMGQEVILRCVPISNHLYFYWYRQILGQKVEFLVSFYNNEISEKSEIFDDQFSVERPDGSNFTLKIRSTKLEDSAMYFCASSAGADEQYFGPGTRLTVT.

This clonotype was detected only a few times. The chain has TRBV6-5 and TRBJ2-4, with D possibly TRBD1 on 6 matching bases. Germline V CDR1 and CDR2: MNHEY, SVGAGI. CDR3 length: 16 residues. Trimming cost V 7 bases and J 3 bases, with 19 bases left between them. The CDR3: CASTTTQDRVKNIQYF. Here the CDR3 DNA reads TGTGCCAGCACCACGACCCAGGACAGAGTCAAAAACATTCAGTACTTC.

This clonotype was seen ten or more times. The chain has TRBV9 and TRBJ2-1; 13 nucleotides align to TRBD2. The CDR3 is 20 amino acids. Germline loops: CDR1 SGDLS, CDR2 YYNGEE. V dropped 3 bases and J dropped 2; count of bases not matched to a gene: 14. CDR3 in amino acids: CASSGGVGLAGPQTYNEQFF. CDR3 nucleotides: TGTGCCAGCAGCGGGGGAGTGGGACTAGCGGGACCACAAACCTACAATGAGCAGTTCTTC.

This clonotype is labeled medium-sized. This chain connects TRBV20-1 to TRBJ1-2; 8 bases match TRBD1. Germline V gene lookup returns CDR1 DFQATT and CDR2 SNEGSKA (reference sequence). This CDR3 spans 12 amino acids. Germline trimming cut 5 bases from V and 8 bases from J; bases unmatched to any gene: 7. The CDR3 loop is CSASRTGRGYTF. The CDR3 bases are TGCAGTGCTTCACGGACAGGGAGGGGCTACACCTTC.

The chain employs TRBV29-1 and TRBJ2-1, with unresolved D. Per the germline V gene, CDR1 is SQVTM and CDR2 is ANQGSEA. With 7 bases removed from V and 3 bases from J, the gap between germline ends came to 1 base. The CDR3 is made up of 9 amino acids. The CDR3 region is CSGYNEQFF. The DNA of the CDR3 is TGCAGCGGCTACAATGAGCAGTTCTTC.

This clonotype was seen repeatedly, ten times or more. The chain is built from TRBV7-2 and TRBJ2-1, with 8 nucleotides matching TRBD1. This CDR3 spans 15 amino acids. The J segment lost 7 bases and the V segment lost 1 base, leaving 6 bases of the junction unmatched. Germline-derived CDR1 and CDR2 are SGHTA and FQGNSA. The CDR3 protein is CASSLVSQGANEQFF. As DNA, the CDR3 is TGTGCCAGCAGCTTAGTTTCTCAGGGGGCGAATGAGCAGTTCTTC.

This clonotype was seen at least ten times. The rearrangement joins TRBV3-2 to TRBJ2-1. TRBV3-2 is annotated as a pseudogene. The CDR3 length is 12 residues. CDR3 sequence reads: CASSPTLGEQFF. The CDR3 DNA reads as TGTGCCAGCAGCCCCACGTTAGGTGAGCAGTTCTTC.

This chain joins TRBV7-9 and TRBJ2-2; D is possibly TRBD2 (6 bases). CDR1 and CDR2 (germline): SEHNR, FQNEAQ (reference sequence). The V gene lost 4 bases and the J gene lost 8 bases, with 11 bases spanning the gap. The CDR3 contains 13 residues. The CDR3 nucleotides read TGTGCCAGCAGCTCGGGACTGAGAGGGGAGCTGTTTTTT. Amino acids: CASSSGLRGELFF.

The chain couples TRBV7-9 to TRBJ2-3, with 10 bases identical to TRBD2. The CDR3 contains 15 residues. The V gene's germline CDR1 is SEHNR and CDR2 FQNEAQ (reference sequence). Unmatched junction bases numbered 8, after V lost 5 bases and J lost 6 bases. The DNA for the CDR3 is TGTGCCAGCAGCGCTTCTAGCGGGAGCTTTGATACGCAGTATTTT. Translation gives CASSASSGSFDTQYF. The full variable domain, in which reference TRBV7-9 and TRBJ2-3 provide the parts outside the CDR3, is DTGVSQNPRHKITKRGQNVTFRCDPISEHNRLYWYRQTLGQGPEFLTYFQNEAQLEKSRLLSDRFSAERPKGSFSTLEIQRTEQGDSAMYLCASSASSGSFDTQYFGPGTRLTVL.

The chain carries TRBV7-8 and TRBJ2-7; 7 positions agree with TRBD1. This CDR3 is 15 amino acids long. Germline lookup yields CDR1 SGHVS and CDR2 FQNEAQ. V lost 2 bases to trimming and J lost 1 base; unmatched junction nucleotides: 5. CDR3 region: CASSLRGDSSYEQYF. The CDR3 nucleotides are TGTGCCAGCAGCTTAAGAGGGGACAGTTCCTACGAGCAGTACTTC.

This clonotype came up a few times. The chain is built from TRBV10-1 and TRBJ2-1, with D perhaps TRBD2 (5 bases). Trimming left V 4 bases short and J 1 base short, with 5 bases between. Germline CDR1 WNHNN, CDR2 SYGVQD (reference sequence). The CDR3 has 13 residues. Here the CDR3 DNA reads TGCGCCAGCAGTGGAGGGTCCTACAATGAGCAGTTCTTC. Translating gives CASSGGSYNEQFF.

By its share, this clonotype is medium-sized. The chain recombines TRBV20-1 with TRBJ2-1; TRBD2 matches at 8 bases. V was pared by 0 bases and J by 3 bases, with 7 bases of the junction left unmatched. CDR1 is DFQATT, CDR2 SNEGSKA, per germline (reference sequence). The CDR3 covers 16 residues. Here the CDR3 DNA reads TGCAGTGCTAGAGATGCGACTAGCGAAGGCTACAATGAGCAGTTCTTC. This encodes CSARDATSEGYNEQFF.

This clonotype was counted a few times. The chain carries TRBV6-4 and TRBJ2-3, with 11 bases that match TRBD2. Germline V CDR1 and CDR2: MRHNA, SNTAGT. J lost 11 bases, V lost 3 bases, and 10 bases had no gene match. There are 15 residues in the CDR3. The CDR3, as DNA: TGTGCCAGCAGTGAACTAGCGGGAGACTACAATGAGCAGTATTTT. It encodes CASSELAGDYNEQYF.

This clonotype showed up just once. This chain connects TRBV7-9 to TRBJ2-3; D not resolved. The germline gives CDR1 SEHNR, CDR2 FQNEAQ (reference sequence). CDR3 size: 14 residues. V was cut by 9 bases and J by 6 bases, with 19 bases left in between. CDR3 amino acids: CASKGQSPGDTQYF. The CDR3 nucleotides are TGTGCCAGTAAAGGGCAGTCGCCTGGGGATACGCAGTATTTT.

The chain carries TRBV24-1 and TRBJ1-2, with 7 nucleotides matching TRBD1. Germline V gives CDR1 KGHDR, CDR2 SFDVKD. The CDR3 sequence is 14 residues long. V gave up 1 base and J gave up 7 bases; unmatched junction bases: 5. CDR3 in amino acids: CATSDLDRVVGYTF. CDR3 sequence (DNA): TGTGCCACCAGTGATTTAGACAGGGTAGTTGGCTACACCTTC.

This clonotype was found many times. The chain employs TRBV7-9 and TRBJ2-1, with TRBD2 as a possible D gene (6 bases). The V end lost 6 bases, the J end lost 8 bases, and 17 bases lay between the germline ends. Germline V gene sequence: CDR1 SEHNR, CDR2 FQNEAQ (reference sequence). The length of the CDR3 is 14 residues. The CDR3 reads CASSRGGVLDEQFF. The DNA of the CDR3 is TGTGCCAGCAGTCGAGGCGGGGTTCTCGATGAGCAGTTCTTC.

J is TRBJ1-2 and V is TRBV13; D gene unclear. With 1 base removed from V and 10 bases from J, the gap between germline ends came to 13 bases. The CDR3 spans 13 residues. The germline V gene has CDR1 PRHDT and CDR2 FYEKMQ (reference sequence). In nucleotides, the CDR3 is TGTGCCAGCAGCTTAGACTTCAACAATGCCTACACCTTC. Amino acid sequence: CASSLDFNNAYTF. Looking up the rest from reference TRBV13 and TRBJ1-2 gives the full variable domain: AAGVIQSPRHLIKEKRETATLKCYPIPRHDTVYWYQQGPGQDPQFLISFYEKMQSDKGSIPDRFSAQQFSDYHSELNMSSLELGDSALYFCASSLDFNNAYTFGSGTRLTVV.

This clonotype has ten or more counts. V gene TRBV6-5 combines with J gene TRBJ2-3; D is undetermined. V was shortened by 6 bases and J by 2 bases, with 12 bases between the two germline ends. Germline CDR1 reads MNHEY; CDR2 reads SVGAGI. The CDR3 totals 14 residues. The chain's CDR3 is CASSKDEFTDTQYF. In nucleotides, the CDR3 is TGTGCCAGCAGCAAGGACGAGTTCACAGATACGCAGTATTTT.

The rearrangement links TRBV2 to TRBJ1-1; TRBD1 might be the D (5 bases). The V gene lost 3 bases and the J gene lost 1 base, with 15 bases spanning the gap. CDR3 length: 16 amino acids. From germline, CDR1 is SNHLY and CDR2 FYNNEI. The CDR3 region has the DNA TGTGCCAGCAGTGACTTATTGGGGCTACCGAACACTGAAGCTTTCTTT. Protein: CASSDLLGLPNTEAFF.

In the case of this clonotype: A much bigger clone sits one base away, suggesting this may be a read error. The V and J genes are TRBV4-3 and TRBJ2-3; 12 nucleotides agree with TRBD2. Germline trimming cut 1 base from V and 2 bases from J; bases unmatched to any gene: 1. The CDR3 length is 16 residues. Germline CDR1 is LGHNA and CDR2 is YSLEER. This CDR3 is CASSQASGGATDTQYF. The CDR3 nucleotides read TGCGCCAGCAGCCAAGCTAGCGGGGGGGCCACAGATACGCAGTATTTT.

Ten or more counts support this clonotype. The chain uses TRBV9 and TRBJ2-3; D possibly corresponds to TRBD2 (6 bases). Trimming shortened V by 6 bases and J by 1 base, and 15 bases separated the two germline ends. CDR1 and CDR2 (germline): SGDLS, YYNGEE. This CDR3 region has 15 residues. The CDR3 sequence is CASTLSGARTDTQYF. The CDR3 coding sequence is TGTGCCAGCACCCTTAGCGGAGCCCGCACAGATACGCAGTATTTT.

This clonotype was seen repeatedly, ten times or more. The chain employs TRBV7-2 and TRBJ2-3, with TRBD2 matching 12 bases. V trimming: 2 bases; J trimming: 4 bases; junction bases outside the gene matches: 4. The CDR3 runs 16 residues. Looked up from germline, CDR1 is SGHTA and CDR2 is FQGNSA. Here the CDR3 reads CASSLTSGGIADTQYF. In nucleotides, the CDR3 is TGTGCCAGCAGCTTAACTAGCGGGGGGATTGCAGATACGCAGTATTTT.

V is TRBV19 and J is TRBJ2-1; no reliable D call. The CDR3 is 9 amino acids. CDR1 LNHDA and CDR2 SQIVND come from the germline V gene (reference sequence). Trimming stripped 11 bases from V and 7 bases from J, with 6 bases between. The CDR3 DNA sequence: TGTGCCCGAAAAAATGAGCAGTTCTTC. Amino acid sequence: CARKNEQFF. The variable domain in full, with the rest retrieved from reference TRBV19 and TRBJ2-1, is DGGITQSPKYLFRKEGQNVTLSCEQNLNHDAMYWYRQDPGQGLRLIYYSQIVNDFQKGDIAEGYSVSREKKESFPLTVTSAQKNPTAFYLCARKNEQFFGPGTRLTVL.

This clonotype was observed many times. The V gene is TRBV7-9, the J gene TRBJ2-5; 8 bases line up with TRBD1. Unmatched junction bases numbered 3, after V lost 2 bases and J lost 1 base. The CDR3 is 15 residues long. Germline CDR1 and CDR2: SEHNR and FQNEAQ (reference sequence). Here the CDR3 DNA reads TGTGCCAGCAGCTTACGGCAGGGGGCCCAAGAGACCCAGTACTTC. Encoded protein: CASSLRQGAQETQYF.

V and J are TRBV5-1 and TRBJ1-1; a possible D gene is TRBD1 (6 bases). Germline CDR1 reads SGHRS; CDR2 reads YFSETQ. The CDR3 consists of 13 residues. Trimming pared 5 bases from V and 9 bases from J, leaving 17 bases between. The CDR3 DNA sequence: TGCGCCAGCAGTAACACCGGGGGCACAAAAGCTTTCTTT. It is translated as CASSNTGGTKAFF. Full variable domain (missing parts from reference TRBV5-1 and TRBJ1-1): KAGVTQTPRYLIKTRGQQVTLSCSPISGHRSVSWYQQTPGQGLQFLFEYFSETQRNKGNFPGRFSGRQFSNSRSEMNVSTLELGDSALYLCASSNTGGTKAFFGQGTRLTVV.

The V gene is TRBV7-9, the J gene TRBJ2-1, with 10 bases fitting TRBD2. The ends lost 2 bases at V and 6 bases at J; junction bases unmatched: 13. This CDR3 has 18 residues. CDR1 SEHNR and CDR2 FQNEAQ come from the germline V gene (reference sequence). The CDR3 sequence: CASSLTAGGLAGANEQFF. DNA of the CDR3: TGTGCCAGCAGCTTAACCGCAGGGGGGCTAGCGGGAGCCAATGAGCAGTTCTTC. Looking up the rest from reference TRBV7-9 and TRBJ2-1 gives the full variable domain: DTGVSQNPRHKITKRGQNVTFRCDPISEHNRLYWYRQTLGQGPEFLTYFQNEAQLEKSRLLSDRFSAERPKGSFSTLEIQRTEQGDSAMYLCASSLTAGGLAGANEQFFGPGTRLTVL.